A single T cell receptor (beta chain) is shown here with its context. Its target is not known. The sample originates from a study of identical twins. Study-level results: Compared with unrelated sharing, twin-shared out-of-frame alpha sequences had more low-probability sequences. Insertions were reduced in abundant cord blood beta clonotypes but not in memory repertoires.

V shed 3 bases, J shed 4 bases, and the junction held 14 bases outside the gene matches. There are 18 residues in the CDR3. Germline V gives CDR1 WNHNN, CDR2 SYGVQD (reference sequence). TCRdb reanalysed the 5' RACE reads using MiXCR and keeps one entry per CDR3 protein. The repertoire holds 400,000 or so distinct CDR3 sequences, with about 9% as singletons. This sequence originates from a woman aged 50 to 60 in good health. The sequenced sample was naive T cells sorted from blood. The rearrangement uses TRBV10-1 and TRBJ2-3; 9 bases map to TRBD2. CDR3 sequence: CASSDSGQGGRGPDTQYF. In DNA, the CDR3 is TGCGCCAGCAGTGACTCCGGCCAGGGCGGGAGGGGGCCAGATACGCAGTATTTT.